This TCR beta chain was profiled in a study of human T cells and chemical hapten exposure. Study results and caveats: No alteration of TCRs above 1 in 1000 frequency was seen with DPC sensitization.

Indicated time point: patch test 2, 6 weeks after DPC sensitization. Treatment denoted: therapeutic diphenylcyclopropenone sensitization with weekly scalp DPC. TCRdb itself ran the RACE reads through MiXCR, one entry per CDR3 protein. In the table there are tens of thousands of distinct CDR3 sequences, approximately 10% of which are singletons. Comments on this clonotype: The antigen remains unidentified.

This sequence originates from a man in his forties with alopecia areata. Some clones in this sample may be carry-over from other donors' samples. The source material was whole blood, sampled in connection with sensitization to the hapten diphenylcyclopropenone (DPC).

CDR3 residues: CASSFTGSGANVLTF. The CDR3 DNA is TGTGCCAGCAGTTTCACAGGGTCTGGGGCCAACGTCCTGACTTTC. This chain joins TRBV12-3 or TRBV12-4 and TRBJ2-6; possibly TRBD1 for D (6 bases). Trimming stripped 3 bases from V and 1 base from J, with 7 bases between. The CDR3 runs 15 residues.